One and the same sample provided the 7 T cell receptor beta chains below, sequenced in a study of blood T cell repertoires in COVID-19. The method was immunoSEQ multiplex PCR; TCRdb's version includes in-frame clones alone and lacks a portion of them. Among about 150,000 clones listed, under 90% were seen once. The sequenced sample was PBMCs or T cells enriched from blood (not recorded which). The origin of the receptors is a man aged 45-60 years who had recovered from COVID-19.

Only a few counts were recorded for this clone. CDR3 DNA: TGTGCCAGCAGGAGACGGGGACAGGGGCTTGGCTACACCTTC. This sequence encodes CASRRRGQGLGYTF. V and J are TRBV6-5 and TRBJ1-2; TRBD1 agrees at 10 bases. There are 14 residues in the CDR3. V lost 6 bases to trimming and J lost 7 bases; unmatched junction nucleotides: 8. The germline V gene encodes CDR1 MNHEY and CDR2 SVGAGI.

CDR3 loop: CASSVGSSTEAFF. Written as DNA, the CDR3 is TGTGCCAGCAGTGTGGGGAGTTCAACTGAAGCTTTCTTT. V gene TRBV2 combines with J gene TRBJ1-1; D remains ambiguous. The CDR3 contains 13 residues. The germline V gene encodes CDR1 SNHLY and CDR2 FYNNEI. V lost 4 bases to trimming and J lost 5 bases, with 11 bases between them.

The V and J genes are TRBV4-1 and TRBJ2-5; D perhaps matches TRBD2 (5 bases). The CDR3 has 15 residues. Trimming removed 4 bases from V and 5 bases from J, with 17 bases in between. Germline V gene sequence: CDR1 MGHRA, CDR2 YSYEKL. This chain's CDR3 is CASSPDGVLGETQYF. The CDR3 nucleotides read TGCGCCAGCAGCCCTGACGGGGTCTTAGGGGAGACCCAGTACTTC.

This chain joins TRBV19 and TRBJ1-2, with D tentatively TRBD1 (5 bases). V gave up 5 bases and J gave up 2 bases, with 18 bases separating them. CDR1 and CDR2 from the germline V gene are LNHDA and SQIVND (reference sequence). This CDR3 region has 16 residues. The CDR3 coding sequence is TGTGCCAGTAGTTCCACCGAACGGGGGAGAAACTATGGCTACACCTTC. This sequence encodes CASSSTERGRNYGYTF. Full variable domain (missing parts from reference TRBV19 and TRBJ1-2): DGGITQSPKYLFRKEGQNVTLSCEQNLNHDAMYWYRQDPGQGLRLIYYSQIVNDFQKGDIAEGYSVSREKKESFPLTVTSAQKNPTAFYLCASSSTERGRNYGYTFGSGTRLTVV.

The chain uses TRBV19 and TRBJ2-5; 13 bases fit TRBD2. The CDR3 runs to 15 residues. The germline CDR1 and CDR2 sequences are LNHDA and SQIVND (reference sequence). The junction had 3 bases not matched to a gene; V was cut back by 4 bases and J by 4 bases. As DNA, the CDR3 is TGTGCCAGTAGTACTACTAGCGGGGGGGCAGAGACCCAGTACTTC. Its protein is CASSTTSGGAETQYF.

This CDR3 is CAISGPGLAGGMETQYF. DNA of the CDR3: TGTGCCATCAGCGGACCGGGACTAGCGGGGGGTATGGAGACCCAGTACTTC. The chain recombines TRBV10-3 with TRBJ2-5; 15 bases fit TRBD2. With V trimmed by 6 bases and J by 5 bases, 10 bases remained unmatched. This CDR3 is 17 amino acids long. CDR1 ENHRY and CDR2 SYGVKD come from the germline V gene.

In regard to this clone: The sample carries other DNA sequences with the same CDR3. The CDR3 spells CASSQGQVGDNEQFF. In nucleotides, the CDR3 is TGCGCCAGCAGCCAAGGACAGGTAGGGGATAATGAGCAGTTCTTC. This chain connects TRBV4-1 to TRBJ2-1; weak D call: TRBD1 (6 bases). The CDR3 is made up of 15 amino acids. V lost 1 base and J lost 7, with 14 bases in between. CDR1 and CDR2 from the germline V gene are MGHRA and YSYEKL.